The 30 T cell receptor beta chains below were found in one sample sequenced in a study of somatic mutations in cytotoxic T cells in rheumatoid arthritis. Some clones are missing from TCRdb's copy, which holds only in-frame ones; the method was immunoSEQ multiplex PCR. The data contain 25,000 to 30,000 clones, under 75% of them singletons. What was sequenced was CD8+ T cells sorted from blood. The receptors originated from a woman between 18 and 29 years old in good health.

The gene calls are TRBV28 and TRBJ1-1; D is perhaps TRBD1 (5 bases). Trimming left V 3 bases short and J 11 bases short, with 10 bases between. CDR3 size: 11 residues. Germline values: CDR1 MDHEN, CDR2 SYDVKM. The CDR3: CASSFLGGAFF. The CDR3 DNA reads as TGTGCCAGCAGTTTTCTGGGGGGGGCTTTCTTT. The variable domain in full, with the rest retrieved from reference TRBV28 and TRBJ1-1, is DVKVTQSSRYLVKRTGEKVFLECVQDMDHENMFWYRQDPGLGLRLIYFSYDVKMKEKGDIPEGYSVSREKKERFSLILESASTNQTSMYLCASSFLGGAFFGQGTRLTVV.

This chain uses TRBV27 with TRBJ2-3; no clear D gene. The V end lost 8 bases, the J end lost 6 bases, and 9 bases lay between the germline ends. Germline values: CDR1 MNHEY, CDR2 SMNVEV (reference sequence). The CDR3 consists of 11 residues. DNA of the CDR3: TGTGCCAGCTCCTTACAGGATACGCAGTATTTT. This gives the protein CASSLQDTQYF.

The sample holds one count of this clone. The chain is built from TRBV28 and TRBJ1-1; D call uncertain. CDR1 and CDR2 (germline): MDHEN, SYDVKM. The CDR3 is 14 residues long. The V end was cut by 6 bases, the J end by 4 bases, with 15 bases between. The CDR3 region is CASRDHPLGTEAFF. The CDR3 DNA reads TGTGCCAGCAGAGATCACCCCCTCGGCACTGAAGCTTTCTTT.

The rearrangement uses TRBV27 and TRBJ2-7; 7 bases agree with TRBD1. The CDR3 length is 14 residues. The junction had 5 bases not matched to a gene; V was cut back by 6 bases and J by 0 bases. The germline gives CDR1 MNHEY, CDR2 SMNVEV (reference sequence). This chain's CDR3 is CASSRDSNSYEQYF. The CDR3 region has the DNA TGTGCCAGCAGCCGGGACAGCAACTCCTACGAGCAGTACTTC.

This clone was detected once. The J gene is TRBJ2-5, the V gene TRBV6-1; D ambiguous. The CDR3 is made up of 15 amino acids. Trimming cost V 3 bases and J 5 bases, with 16 bases left between them. Looked up from germline, CDR1 is MNHNS and CDR2 is SASEGT. The CDR3 loop is CASSDGYFTEETQYF. Here the CDR3 DNA reads TGTGCCAGCAGTGACGGGTACTTTACGGAGGAGACCCAGTACTTC.

The genes are TRBV27 and TRBJ1-2; TRBD1 agrees at 10 bases. CDR1 is MNHEY, CDR2 SMNVEV, per germline (reference sequence). V dropped 3 bases and J dropped 6; count of bases not matched to a gene: 1. The CDR3 is 13 residues long. CDR3 nucleotides: TGTGCCAGCAGTTTTGGACAGGGGGATGGCTACACCTTC. It is translated as CASSFGQGDGYTF.

This chain links TRBV7-9 with TRBJ2-1; weak D call: TRBD2 (6 bases). Germline assignment: CDR1 SEHNR and CDR2 FQNEAQ (reference sequence). The CDR3 totals 15 residues. The germline V and J ends were trimmed by 4 bases and 0 bases, with 10 bases remaining between them. CDR3 sequence (DNA): TGTGCCAGCAGCTGGGGGGACGGCTCCTACAATGAGCAGTTCTTC. Amino acids: CASSWGDGSYNEQFF.

J is TRBJ1-2 and V is TRBV27; D possibly corresponds to TRBD1 (6 bases). The CDR3 sequence is 13 residues long. Trimming stripped 0 bases from V and 7 bases from J, with 9 bases between. Germline V gives CDR1 MNHEY, CDR2 SMNVEV (reference sequence). CDR3 DNA sequence: TGTGCCAGCAGTTTATCGGGGGCAGGTGGCTACACCTTC. Its translation: CASSLSGAGGYTF.

In DNA form, the CDR3 reads TGCGCCAGCAGCCCGGACAGGGAGGGGGGGAAGCAGTTCTTC. Amino acids: CASSPDREGGKQFF. The V and J genes are TRBV5-1 and TRBJ2-1, with D perhaps TRBD1 (8 bases). Looked up from germline, CDR1 is SGHRS and CDR2 is YFSETQ. The CDR3 runs to 14 residues. Trimming pared 4 bases from V and 11 bases from J, leaving 19 bases between.

J is TRBJ2-5 and V is TRBV5-6; D is unresolved. This CDR3 has 13 amino acids. With 0 bases removed from V and 3 bases from J, the gap between germline ends came to 6 bases. Germline V lookup: CDR1 SGHDT, CDR2 YYEEEE. The CDR3 region has the DNA TGTGCCAGCAGCTTGGCCAGCGAAGAGACCCAGTACTTC. Protein: CASSLASEETQYF.

The chain has TRBV27 and TRBJ1-2, with TRBD1 matching 8 bases. The CDR3 length is 16 residues. V gave up 6 bases and J gave up 2 bases; unmatched junction bases: 11. Germline V gives CDR1 MNHEY, CDR2 SMNVEV (reference sequence). The CDR3 protein is CASSLRGTGFNYGYTF. The CDR3 region has the DNA TGTGCCAGCAGCCTAAGAGGGACAGGCTTCAACTATGGCTACACCTTC.

This chain connects TRBV29-1 to TRBJ2-7, with D uncertain. The CDR3 loop spans 13 amino acids. The V end lost 0 bases, the J end lost 2 bases, and 8 bases lay between the germline ends. Germline CDR1 and CDR2: SQVTM and ANQGSEA. For the CDR3, the DNA is TGCAGCGTTGAAGATCTGGTTACCTACGAGCAGTACTTC. It yields the protein CSVEDLVTYEQYF.

The rearrangement joins TRBV7-9 to TRBJ2-2; 7 bases match TRBD1. Unmatched junction bases numbered 18, after V lost 6 bases and J lost 11 bases. Germline assignment: CDR1 SEHNR and CDR2 FQNEAQ (reference sequence). The CDR3 loop spans 16 amino acids. Here the CDR3 DNA reads TGTGCCAGCAGTTTGGCCGGGACAGTGGTCCGCGCAGAGCTGTTTTTT. Translated: CASSLAGTVVRAELFF.

V and J are TRBV30 and TRBJ2-5; 7 bases are shared with TRBD2. Per the germline V gene, CDR1 is GTSNPN and CDR2 is SVGIG (reference sequence). The CDR3 totals 13 residues. V lost 0 bases, J lost 4 bases, and 2 bases stayed unmatched. The CDR3, as DNA: TGTGCCTGGAGTGTTTGGGGGGGAGAGACCCAGTACTTC. Translating gives CAWSVWGGETQYF.

This rearrangement joins TRBV4-1 to TRBJ1-4; a weak D match, TRBD1 (6 bases). The V gene's germline CDR1 is MGHRA and CDR2 YSYEKL. CDR3 length equals 16 residues. V gave up 0 bases and J gave up 0 bases, with 8 bases separating them. CDR3 DNA sequence: TGCGCCAGCAGCCAAGAAGGGGGACCAACTAATGAAAAACTGTTTTTT. This sequence encodes CASSQEGGPTNEKLFF.

This clone appeared once. One end of the junction fails to match germline, which may point to a read error. This rearrangement joins TRBV27 to TRBJ1-2; a weak D match, TRBD1 (5 bases). The V gene's germline CDR1 is MNHEY and CDR2 SMNVEV (reference sequence). The CDR3 is made up of 15 amino acids. For the CDR3, the DNA is TGTGCCGGCAGTTTTACCCGGCCAGGGCACTATGGCTACACCTTC. This sequence encodes CAGSFTRPGHYGYTF.

J is TRBJ1-1 and V is TRBV28; 8 bases line up with TRBD1. Germline V lookup: CDR1 MDHEN, CDR2 SYDVKM. The CDR3 has 16 amino acids. V shed 6 bases, J shed 0 bases, and the junction held 9 bases outside the gene matches. CDR3 sequence: CASRVRGLGLNTEAFF. CDR3 DNA: TGTGCCAGCAGGGTCAGGGGGCTGGGGCTGAACACTGAAGCTTTCTTT.

The rearrangement uses TRBV9 and TRBJ2-5; 8 nucleotides align to TRBD2. Looked up from germline, CDR1 is SGDLS and CDR2 is YYNGEE. The CDR3 covers 15 residues. Trimming at V came to 0 bases and at J to 4 bases, leaving 5 bases not matched to a gene. This CDR3 is CASSVGGGLLETQYF. CDR3 nucleotide sequence: TGTGCCAGCAGCGTAGGCGGGGGGCTATTAGAGACCCAGTACTTC.

The chain uses TRBV7-8 and TRBJ1-2; no clear D. Trimming pared 7 bases from V and 0 bases from J, leaving 12 bases between. This CDR3 is built from 14 residues. CDR1 SGHVS and CDR2 FQNEAQ come from the germline V gene. The CDR3 DNA reads as TGTGCCAGCACCCCTATCAACGCTAACTATGGCTACACCTTC. It encodes CASTPINANYGYTF.

The chain employs TRBV28 and TRBJ1-1, with D perhaps matching TRBD1 (6 bases). CDR3 size: 15 residues. The V end lost 6 bases, the J end lost 5 bases, and 19 bases lay between the germline ends. Germline CDR1 and CDR2: MDHEN and SYDVKM. CDR3: CASSLRYRDGTEAFF. The CDR3, as DNA: TGTGCCAGCAGCTTGCGGTACAGGGATGGGACTGAAGCTTTCTTT.

The chain has TRBV2 and TRBJ2-3, with D unclear. The V end was cut by 6 bases, the J end by 1 base, with 14 bases between. This CDR3 is built from 15 residues. Germline loops: CDR1 SNHLY, CDR2 FYNNEI. The DNA for the CDR3 is TGTGCCAGCAGCTCCCGCTCCTCGCGCACAGATACGCAGTATTTT. Encoded protein: CASSSRSSRTDTQYF.

This rearrangement joins TRBV6-5 to TRBJ1-2; perhaps TRBD1 as D (5 bases). The CDR3 is 13 residues long. CDR1 is MNHEY, CDR2 SVGAGI, per germline. V lost 2 bases and J lost 8, with 12 bases in between. The CDR3 sequence is CASSYGGTDGYTF. The CDR3 coding sequence is TGTGCCAGCAGTTACGGGGGAACGGACGGCTACACCTTC.

A remark on this clone: A junction boundary mismatches the germline segment, possibly from a read error. The chain joins TRBV18 to TRBJ2-5; tentative D call: TRBD1 (6 bases). The CDR3 spans 15 residues. Germline V gene data show CDR1 as KGHSH and CDR2 as LQKENI. The CDR3 DNA reads TGTGCCAGCTCATCACCCGACAGGCCCACTGAGACCCAGTACTTC. Its protein is CASSSPDRPTETQYF.

The genes are TRBV7-9 and TRBJ2-2; 7 bases agree with TRBD2. Germline V CDR1 and CDR2: SEHNR, FQNEAQ (reference sequence). With 5 bases clipped from V and 3 bases from J, the junction kept 9 bases outside the gene matches. The CDR3 covers 16 residues. The CDR3: CASSPTAGRDTGELFF. The CDR3 DNA sequence: TGTGCCAGCAGCCCCACAGCGGGGCGGGACACCGGGGAGCTGTTTTTT.

This chain joins TRBV25-1 and TRBJ2-7; no clear D gene. This CDR3 region has 13 residues. Germline V gives CDR1 MGHDK, CDR2 SYGVNS. Trimming cost V 4 bases and J 1 base, with 8 bases left between them. In DNA form, the CDR3 reads TGTGCCAGCAGTGTATTGGGGTCCTACGAGCAGTACTTC. Encoded protein: CASSVLGSYEQYF.

V and J are TRBV29-1 and TRBJ2-3; 9 positions agree with TRBD1. V gave up 3 bases and J gave up 2 bases; unmatched junction bases: 6. This CDR3 has 15 amino acids. CDR1 SQVTM and CDR2 ANQGSEA come from the germline V gene. This CDR3 reads CSVDVQGAPTDTQYF. The CDR3 DNA sequence: TGCAGCGTTGATGTACAGGGGGCCCCCACAGATACGCAGTATTTT.

CDR3 nucleotide sequence: TGTGCCTGGAGCCTGACTAGCTCCTACAATGAGCAGTTCTTC. This encodes CAWSLTSSYNEQFF. The rearrangement uses TRBV30 and TRBJ2-1; D possibly corresponds to TRBD2 (6 bases). The V end lost 3 bases, the J end lost 0 bases, and 9 bases lay between the germline ends. From germline, CDR1 is GTSNPN and CDR2 SVGIG (reference sequence). The CDR3 sequence is 14 residues long.

There are a few counts of this clone. The rearrangement uses TRBV7-6 and TRBJ2-2; 8 positions agree with TRBD2. Losses at the gene ends were 2 bases for V and 5 bases for J; bases not matched to a gene: 7. This CDR3 has 16 amino acids. CDR1 is SGHVS, CDR2 FNYEAQ, per germline. CDR3 loop: CASSLTAGVQTGELFF. In nucleotides, the CDR3 is TGTGCCAGCAGCTTAACAGCGGGAGTTCAAACCGGGGAGCTGTTTTTT.

In its sample, this clone was seen a few times. The chain couples TRBV27 to TRBJ2-3; TRBD2 matches 10 bases. V was pared by 2 bases and J by 1 base, with 9 bases of the junction left unmatched. This CDR3 comprises 18 residues. Germline V gene sequence: CDR1 MNHEY, CDR2 SMNVEV (reference sequence). The DNA of the CDR3 is TGTGCCAGCAGTTTAGGTCTAGCGGGAGAGTGGGGCACAGATACGCAGTATTTT. This translates into CASSLGLAGEWGTDTQYF.

The V call is TRBV11-2, the J call TRBJ1-6; TRBD1 might be the D (5 bases). Trimming stripped 2 bases from V and 0 bases from J, with 8 bases between. CDR1 SGHAT and CDR2 FQNNGV come from the germline V gene. The CDR3 is 16 residues long. CDR3: CASSLTRASYNSPLHF. The DNA of the CDR3 is TGTGCCAGCAGCTTAACCAGGGCCTCCTATAATTCACCCCTCCACTTT.